The source of this TCR beta chain is a study of graft-versus-host responses after intestinal transplantation. Overall study results and limits: In recipient marrow, GvH clones were found, and some appeared first in ileum or blood.

Sequenced by immunoSEQ multiplex PCR; TCRdb stores in-frame clones only, minus some. The top ten clones hold roughly 0.11% of a sample with 90,000 to 150,000 clones, about 93% of them seen once. V lost 5 bases to trimming and J lost 1 base, with 12 bases between them. Germline-derived CDR1 and CDR2 are SQVTM and ANQGSEA. The CDR3 consists of 13 residues. Concerning this clone itself: Its specificity is unknown.

The input for sequencing was unstimulated CD4+ T cells sorted from spleen or lymph node cells, taken before intestinal transplant. The receptor was derived from a human donor who received an intestinal transplant. The V gene is TRBV29-1, the J gene TRBJ2-7; D perhaps matches TRBD2 (6 bases). As DNA, the CDR3 is TGCAGCGTTTTGGGCGGGAAGTCCTACGAGCAGTACTTC. It encodes CSVLGGKSYEQYF.